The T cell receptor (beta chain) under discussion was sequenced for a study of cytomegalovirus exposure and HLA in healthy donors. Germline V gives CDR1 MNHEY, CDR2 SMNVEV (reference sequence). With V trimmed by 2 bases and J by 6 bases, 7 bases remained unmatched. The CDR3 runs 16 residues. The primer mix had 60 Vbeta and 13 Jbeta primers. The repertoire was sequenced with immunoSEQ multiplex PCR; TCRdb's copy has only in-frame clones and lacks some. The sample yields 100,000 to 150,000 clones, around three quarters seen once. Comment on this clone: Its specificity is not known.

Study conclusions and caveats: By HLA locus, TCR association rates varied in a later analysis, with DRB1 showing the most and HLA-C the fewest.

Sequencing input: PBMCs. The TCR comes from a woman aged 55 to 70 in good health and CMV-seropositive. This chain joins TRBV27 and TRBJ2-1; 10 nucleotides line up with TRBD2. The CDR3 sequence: CASSLNLAGARNEQFF. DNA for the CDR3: TGTGCCAGCAGTTTAAACCTAGCGGGGGCCCGCAATGAGCAGTTCTTC.